The rows below give T cell receptor beta chains drawn from one sample of a study of immune evolution from preneoplasia to lung adenocarcinoma. The protocol was immunoSEQ multiplex PCR, while the TCRdb copy is restricted to in-frame clones and leaves out a portion. Of approximately 6,600 clones in the sample, around 78% were seen once. The specimen was FFPE minimally invasive lung adenocarcinoma tissue. These receptors were obtained from a person between 55 and 80 years old with lung adenocarcinoma. CDR3s include the opening cysteine and the closing phenylalanine or tryptophan. D genes are given only for firm matches.

-	TRBV7-2	TRBJ1-6	CASSFNSGNSPLHF
-	TRBV14	TRBJ2-1	CASSQETEQFF
TRBD1	TRBV4-1	TRBJ1-5	CASSHDRDQPQHF
TRBD2	TRBV11-2	TRBJ2-7	CASSSTGPSGRGSYEQYF
TRBD1	TRBV5-6	TRBJ1-1	CASSLRGRGHTEAFF
-	TRBV30	TRBJ2-7	CAWMGVSEQYF
TRBD1	TRBV27	TRBJ2-5	CASSLTVTGTKYF
TRBD2	TRBV7-8	TRBJ2-1	CASSLAPSGNRWNEQFF
-	TRBV5-1	TRBJ1-2	CASSLVTSGYGYTF
-	TRBV11-1	TRBJ2-7	CASSLARGLSHF
-	TRBV5-1	TRBJ1-2	CASSLEASPNYGYTF
-	TRBV7-2	TRBJ2-1	CASSSVSWEKDNEQFF
-	TRBV7-9	TRBJ2-7	CASSLDQGPTDEQYF
TRBD1	TRBV11-1	TRBJ1-1	CASRRQGTEAFF
-	TRBV14	TRBJ2-1	CASSQDWAGPDRKFF
-	TRBV28	TRBJ2-7	CASKPRVPPPYEQYF
-	TRBV6-5	TRBJ1-5	CASRTGQFSNQPQHF
TRBD2	TRBV15	TRBJ2-1	CATSRELAGGPADEQFF
-	TRBV18	TRBJ2-1	CASSPPTRINEQFF
-	TRBV27	TRBJ2-3	CASSPQQLKTGSDTQYF
-	TRBV5-1	TRBJ1-4	CASSLPEEEKLFF
-	TRBV7-9	TRBJ2-3	CASSRKAGLPADTQYF
-	TRBV7-3	TRBJ1-1	CASSWGGDISEAFF
-	TRBV6-5	TRBJ1-3	CASSYSQQTGNTIYF
TRBD1	TRBV10-3	TRBJ2-2	CAISDSDRGLVTGELFF
-	TRBV7-3	TRBJ2-3	CASSLSDRDTQYF
-	TRBV28	TRBJ2-7	CASSFGRGLTYEQYF
-	TRBV5-6	TRBJ2-5	CASSLGPRSQETQYF
-	TRBV29-1	TRBJ1-2	CSARGHGSGDGYTF
-	TRBV10-3	TRBJ2-1	CAINEGSGGEQFF
-	TRBV7-3	TRBJ2-1	CASSLTRTSSYNEQFF
TRBD1	TRBV6-5	TRBJ1-5	CASRAAGTENQPQHF
-	TRBV10-3	TRBJ2-3	CAIREDPGGGFTDTQYF
-	TRBV4-2	TRBJ1-1	CASSQDQGSTEAFF
TRBD2	TRBV11-3	TRBJ2-2	CASSRAGRDGGELFF
TRBD2	TRBV7-8	TRBJ2-1	CASQRDYYNEQFF
-	TRBV5-1	TRBJ2-5	CASSLGGTQYF
-	TRBV5-8	TRBJ1-1	CASSFLNRAAKAFF
-	TRBV5-6	TRBJ1-1	CASSLGALNTEAFF
-	TRBV6-4	TRBJ1-1	CASSERQTNTEAFF
-	TRBV5-1	TRBJ2-2	CASSLDFQRTGELFF
-	TRBV30	TRBJ1-2	CAWSTTPNYGYTF
TRBD1	TRBV25-1	TRBJ2-7	CASRGQASYEQYF
TRBD2	TRBV6-5	TRBJ2-7	CASSEAGNEQYF
-	TRBV5-4	TRBJ2-1	CASSRDTSSYNEQFF
TRBD2	TRBV29-1	TRBJ2-1	CSVDTMTSGSYEQFF
-	TRBV18	TRBJ2-7	CASSPLDRFSYEQYF
-	TRBV9	TRBJ1-1	CASAQTGNTEAFF
-	TRBV4-1	TRBJ1-5	CASSQEGGLGDQPQHF